The text below deals with one T cell receptor (beta chain). Sequencing was performed with immunoSEQ multiplex PCR; in TCRdb, only in-frame clones are kept and a portion is missing. The sample has about 35,000 clones; roughly four fifths are singletons. The data were obtained in a study of blood T cell repertoires in COVID-19. Study context: In each case, the material was cDNA or gDNA derived from T cells, B-cell-depleted T cells, or PBMCs.

This receptor was obtained from an elderly man with active or convalescent COVID-19. The source material was peripheral blood.

CDR3: CASRFHGTEAFF. CDR3 DNA: TGTGCCAGCAGATTCCACGGGACTGAAGCTTTCTTT. The rearrangement uses TRBV28 and TRBJ1-1; D is undetermined. Trimming took off 6 bases at V and 5 bases at J, with 10 bases between the two ends. The CDR3 extends over 12 amino acids. The germline gives CDR1 MDHEN, CDR2 SYDVKM.